This T cell receptor (beta chain) was captured by sequencing in a study of cytomegalovirus exposure and HLA in healthy donors. Researchers ran the PCR with 60 Vbeta and 13 Jbeta primers. Libraries were prepared by immunoSEQ multiplex PCR; TCRdb keeps only in-frame clonotypes and omits some of them. This sample has fewer than 200,000 clones; about 75% occur once, and the top ten carry approximately 2.4%. Germline V gene lookup returns CDR1 SEHNR and CDR2 FQNEAQ (reference sequence). The length of the CDR3 is 14 residues. V was pared by 6 bases and J by 9 bases, with 11 bases of the junction left unmatched. This clone came up a few times.

The sequenced sample was PBMCs. V and J are TRBV7-9 and TRBJ2-1, with 7 positions matching TRBD2. The sequence derives from a female donor in good health and CMV-seronegative. CDR3 protein: CASRISGPRGEQFF. The CDR3 DNA follows: TGTGCCAGCAGGATTAGCGGGCCGCGGGGTGAGCAGTTCTTC. Supplemented by reference TRBV7-9 and TRBJ2-1, the full variable domain reads DTGVSQNPRHKITKRGQNVTFRCDPISEHNRLYWYRQTLGQGPEFLTYFQNEAQLEKSRLLSDRFSAERPKGSFSTLEIQRTEQGDSAMYLCASRISGPRGEQFFGPGTRLTVL.